Described below is a single TCR beta chain sequence and its context. The antigen it recognizes is unknown. Base qualities are not provided; no much larger clone lies one nucleotide away. These data originate in a study of CD8 T cells in Susac syndrome (dated by TCRdb to 2018 to 2020). Study-wide context: Of the Susac syndrome patients who were sequenced, under 10 were in clinical remission while roughly six had clinically active disease. The study used repertoire sequencing to test whether antigen drove CD8+ T cell activation and differentiation in Susac syndrome. At blood withdrawal, Susac syndrome patients were therapy-naive, treated with corticosteroids (with IVIg additionally given to some), or treated with IVIg alone. Paper-wide results and their limitations: The number of individuals in the TCR sequencing and HLA analysis was recognized as being relatively small. In patients with Susac syndrome, the CD4+ T cell repertoire showed no detectable clonal expansion.

Peripheral blood CD8+ and CD4+ T cells from healthy donors, Susac syndrome patients and multiple sclerosis patients were profiled by high-throughput TCR beta sequencing. Susac syndrome patients met recently defined diagnostic criteria for definite or probable disease. CD8+ TEMRA cells were enriched by FACS, while bulk CD8+ and CD4+ T cells were purified by magnetic negative isolation. Blood was collected in EDTA tubes and processed within 24 hours, with PBMCs isolated through density gradient centrifugation. PBMCs intended for TCR sequencing were cryopreserved in liquid nitrogen and were subsequently thawed in a 37 degrees C water bath. The sorted or isolated CD4+, CD8+ and CD8+ TEMRA cells reached a purity of at least 90%. RNA was extracted using the RNeasy kit, and about 0.45 to 1 ug of the RNA was reverse transcribed with random hexamers. TCR beta CDR3 regions were amplified with the immunoSEQ multiplex PCR assay covering 54 Vbeta and 13 Jbeta segments. PCR amplification bias was corrected using a synthetic template baseline for primer optimization and computational correction. As for how the authors treated the data: Reads were assigned to V, D and J genes according to IMGT and analyzed in immunoSEQ Analyzer, with only productive sequences retained. Clonality was computed as one minus Shannon entropy normalized by log2 of the number of productive unique sequences. For each patient and control, public and private clones were evaluated within the 100 most prevalent clones. Clones were defined as Susac-specific if absent from the healthy and MS cohorts, from approximately 1,100 published viral clones and from other ImmuneACCESS disease sequences. TCRdb passed the public sequencing reads through fastp at Q25 and MiXCR, retaining productive beta sequences. Each entry merges the rows of one CDR3 protein and shows their most common DNA and genes. These V and J calls are TCRdb output, not the study's own analysis. The sample table holds around 130,000 distinct CDR3 sequences, of which around 96% were seen once. The top ten clonotypes cover less than 0.15% of the sample.

Material for sequencing was CD4+ T cells from PBMCs. This receptor was taken from a human donor with Susac syndrome.

The CDR3 is CASSIGVVGNQPQHF. Here is the DNA: TGTGCCAGTAGTATAGGGGTCGTGGGAAATCAGCCCCAGCATTTT. The chain is made from TRBV19 and TRBJ1-5; no D gene call is confident. From cysteine to phenylalanine, the CDR3 is 15 amino acids long. The read is trimmed to its CDR3 DNA, 45 bases read in frame from base 1. Trimming takes 1 base from V and 4 bases from J, and the germline ends sit 11 bases apart. The germline V gene encodes CDR1 LNHDA and CDR2 SQIVND (reference sequence).